This T cell receptor beta chain is from a study of T cells in Graves' hyperthyroidism and ophthalmopathy. As for the study in general: Staff took peripheral blood when the initial diagnosis was made, before any treatment began.

From RNA transcripts, TCR beta CDR3 regions were amplified. Primed by the HTBI set, a first-round RT-PCR was run on the TCR CDR3. TCRdb recomputed calls from the multiplex PCR reads with MiXCR, one row per CDR3 protein. Of more than 350,000 distinct CDR3 sequences listed, 12% to 15% were seen once; the top ten hold about 21%. Extraction of PBMCs used 9 to 10 ml of fresh peripheral blood. Study-wide points: In validation, the model predicted ophthalmopathy. These predictions came a median approximately 5.9 months before onset.

The CDR3 is made up of 16 amino acids. The germline gives CDR1 LNHDA, CDR2 SQIVND (reference sequence). V lost 4 bases to trimming and J lost 5 bases; unmatched junction nucleotides: 6. Points on this clonotype: Its antigen remains unidentified.

The chain is built from TRBV19 and TRBJ2-2; 11 nucleotides match TRBD2. The specimen was blood. This receptor was taken from a woman aged 60 to 75 with Graves' ophthalmopathy. CDR3 loop: CASSKTSGIGTGELFF. In DNA, the CDR3 is TGTGCCAGTAGTAAGACTAGCGGGATCGGGACCGGGGAGCTGTTTTTT.